These 25 T cell receptor beta chains came from one sample sequenced in a study of shared clonotypes between healthy human individuals (dated by TCRdb to the early 2020s). CD8 naive samples were CD45RO-negative cells positively selected for CCR7, giving a CD45RA+CCR7+ population that excluded TemRA cells. The protocol used for the library was the immunoSEQ multiplex PCR assay. Held by TCRdb, this immuneACCESS table contains in-frame sequences only and omits some clones. Under half of the omission traces to an unresolved V gene where checked; the cause of the rest is unknown. For this sample there are around 2.1 million clones; about 92% appear just once. The ten largest clones add up to 1.7% of the sample. The specimen was naive CD8+ T cells from PBMCs. The label giving this sample's cell subset or site can be read as: CD45RA+CCR7+. Receptors originate from a man aged 18 to 29 in good health. Some clones in this sample may be carry-over from other donors' samples.

The J gene is TRBJ2-7, the V gene TRBV7-9, with D perhaps TRBD1 (6 bases). The germline gives CDR1 SEHNR, CDR2 FQNEAQ (reference sequence). The CDR3 length is 15 residues. Trimming removed 4 bases from V and 2 bases from J, with 15 bases in between. Here the CDR3 reads CASSSDRSVPYEQYF. The CDR3 nucleotides are TGTGCCAGCAGCTCCGACAGGTCGGTACCCTACGAGCAGTACTTC. Together with reference TRBV7-9 and TRBJ2-7, the CDR3 gives the full variable domain: DTGVSQNPRHKITKRGQNVTFRCDPISEHNRLYWYRQTLGQGPEFLTYFQNEAQLEKSRLLSDRFSAERPKGSFSTLEIQRTEQGDSAMYLCASSSDRSVPYEQYFGPGTRLTVT.

The chain joins TRBV4-3 to TRBJ1-2, with D maybe TRBD1 (5 bases). The CDR3 runs to 16 residues. The V end lost 0 bases, the J end lost 6 bases, and 17 bases lay between the germline ends. Germline V CDR1 and CDR2: LGHNA, YSLEER. For the CDR3, the DNA is TGCGCCAGCAGCCAAGATTGGCGGGGCGCTGGGAATGGCTACACCTTC. Encoded protein: CASSQDWRGAGNGYTF.

To note about this clone: Other DNA sequences within the sample encode an identical CDR3. V gene TRBV6-5 combines with J gene TRBJ1-1; D possibly corresponds to TRBD1 (5 bases). V lost 2 bases to trimming and J lost 4 bases, with 11 bases between them. This CDR3 region has 14 residues. Germline CDR1 MNHEY, CDR2 SVGAGI. The CDR3 spells CASSYGGRATEAFF. The CDR3 bases are TGTGCCAGCAGTTACGGTGGCAGGGCCACTGAAGCTTTCTTT.

This clone was detected only once. The chain uses TRBV13 and TRBJ2-7, with TRBD2 as a possible D gene (5 bases). The CDR3 has 14 amino acids. CDR1 is PRHDT and CDR2 is FYEKMQ in the germline V gene (reference sequence). V was cut by 5 bases and J by 5 bases, with 16 bases left in between. In DNA form, the CDR3 reads TGTGCCAGCAGCATAATAGCGAGAGTCCACGAGCAGTACTTC. As protein: CASSIIARVHEQYF.

This sequence joins TRBV5-5 and TRBJ1-3, with D uncertain. V was cut by 0 bases and J by 3 bases, with 10 bases left in between. The CDR3 is 15 amino acids. CDR1 and CDR2 (germline): SGHKS, YYEKEE (reference sequence). The CDR3: CASSLDPGRGNTIYF. In nucleotides, the CDR3 is TGTGCCAGCAGCTTGGATCCGGGCCGTGGAAACACCATATATTTT.

The gene calls are TRBV29-1 and TRBJ2-1; 8 positions agree with TRBD2. The CDR3 consists of 13 residues. The trim removed 4 bases at V and 7 bases at J, leaving 6 bases unmatched. Germline assignment: CDR1 SQVTM and CDR2 ANQGSEA. The CDR3 nucleotides read TGCAGCGTTGTCCGGGAGGGAAGAAATGAGCAGTTCTTC. It specifies CSVVREGRNEQFF.

This chain connects TRBV27 to TRBJ1-5, with a weak D call TRBD1 (5 bases). The ends were cut back, 5 bases at V and 3 bases at J, with 14 bases in the middle. This CDR3 is 15 amino acids long. The germline CDR1 and CDR2 sequences are MNHEY and SMNVEV (reference sequence). This chain's CDR3 is CASSLVGVPNQPQHF. The CDR3 DNA reads as TGTGCCAGCAGTCTGGTAGGGGTCCCCAATCAGCCCCAGCATTTT.

The rearrangement uses TRBV7-9 and TRBJ2-3; the match to TRBD1 covers 8 bases. CDR1 is SEHNR and CDR2 is FQNEAQ in the germline V gene (reference sequence). The V gene end was trimmed by 6 bases and the J gene end by 3 bases; junction bases not matched to a gene: 17. The CDR3 runs to 18 residues. The CDR3 reads CASSVGPSDREETDTQYF. The CDR3 region has the DNA TGTGCCAGCAGTGTTGGGCCTTCGGACAGGGAGGAGACAGATACGCAGTATTTT.

The chain joins TRBV27 to TRBJ1-5; D unclear. From germline, CDR1 is MNHEY and CDR2 SMNVEV (reference sequence). CDR3 length: 14 amino acids. V was shortened by 5 bases and J by 1 base, with 9 bases between the two germline ends. Here the CDR3 reads CASSTQASNQPQHF. The CDR3 region has the DNA TGTGCCAGCAGTACGCAGGCGAGCAATCAGCCCCAGCATTTT.

This clone was seen once. This sequence joins TRBV25-1 and TRBJ2-3; D is perhaps TRBD1 (6 bases). Trimming took off 3 bases at V and 3 bases at J, with 13 bases between the two ends. The CDR3 covers 15 residues. CDR1 MGHDK and CDR2 SYGVNS come from the germline V gene. In DNA form, the CDR3 reads TGTGCCAGCAGTGATAGTAACAGGGCAACAGATACGCAGTATTTT. It yields the protein CASSDSNRATDTQYF.

This rearrangement joins TRBV27 to TRBJ1-1; D remains unclear. The V and J ends lost 5 bases and 5 bases respectively, with 21 bases between them. The CDR3 loop spans 16 amino acids. From germline, CDR1 is MNHEY and CDR2 SMNVEV (reference sequence). The CDR3 spells CASSPTREGYGTEAFF. The CDR3 DNA is TGTGCCAGCAGTCCCACGCGGGAGGGCTACGGGACTGAAGCTTTCTTT.

As DNA, the CDR3 is TGTGCCAGCAGCGTAGCGAGAGGGGGCGCGGACACTGAAGCTTTCTTT. Its translation: CASSVARGGADTEAFF. The V call is TRBV9, the J call TRBJ1-1; 7 bases are shared with TRBD1. V trimming: 0 bases; J trimming: 3 bases; junction bases outside the gene matches: 8. The germline gives CDR1 SGDLS, CDR2 YYNGEE. The CDR3 sequence is 16 residues long.

This chain connects TRBV2 to TRBJ1-4; D perhaps matches TRBD1 (5 bases). The V gene lost 5 bases and the J gene lost 3 bases, with 13 bases spanning the gap. The germline V gene has CDR1 SNHLY and CDR2 FYNNEI. The CDR3 sequence is 15 residues long. The CDR3 is CASSSDIGANEKLFF. CDR3 in DNA: TGTGCCAGCAGTTCGGACATTGGGGCTAATGAAAAACTGTTTTTT. Full variable domain (missing parts from reference TRBV2 and TRBJ1-4): EPEVTQTPSHQVTQMGQEVILRCVPISNHLYFYWYRQILGQKVEFLVSFYNNEISEKSEIFDDQFSVERPDGSNFTLKIRSTKLEDSAMYFCASSSDIGANEKLFFGSGTQLSVL.

This clone was counted a single time. J is TRBJ2-5 and V is TRBV29-1, with 9 positions matching TRBD1. The J call could be wrong; TRBJ2-7 is a better fit for the DNA end. CDR1 and CDR2 (germline): SQVTM, ANQGSEA. The CDR3 is 13 amino acids. Here the CDR3 DNA reads TGCAGCGTCGCCGGGACAGGGAGCTACGAGCAGTACTTC. This encodes CSVAGTGSYEQYF.

The chain has TRBV6-5 and TRBJ1-5; maybe TRBD1 (6 bases). The CDR3 runs to 15 residues. From germline, CDR1 is MNHEY and CDR2 SVGAGI. Trimming removed 6 bases at V and 0 bases at J, with 12 bases between. CDR3 loop: CASSLRQDSNQPQHF. As DNA, the CDR3 is TGTGCCAGCAGCCTTAGACAGGATAGCAATCAGCCCCAGCATTTT.

In its sample, this clone was seen a few times. Different DNA sequences within this sample yield the same CDR3. The chain links TRBV7-9 to TRBJ2-7; D is uncertain. This CDR3 spans 12 amino acids. Germline CDR1 and CDR2: SEHNR and FQNEAQ (reference sequence). V was cut by 3 bases and J by 0 bases, with 3 bases left in between. Here the CDR3 reads CASSFGSYEQYF. The CDR3 DNA follows: TGTGCCAGCAGCTTCGGCTCCTACGAGCAGTACTTC. The complete variable domain, with remaining parts taken from reference TRBV7-9 and TRBJ2-7, reads DTGVSQNPRHKITKRGQNVTFRCDPISEHNRLYWYRQTLGQGPEFLTYFQNEAQLEKSRLLSDRFSAERPKGSFSTLEIQRTEQGDSAMYLCASSFGSYEQYFGPGTRLTVT.

J is TRBJ2-5 and V is TRBV7-7; D could derive from TRBD1 or TRBD2 (5 bases each). With 1 base removed from V and 7 bases from J, the gap between germline ends came to 10 bases. The germline V gene has CDR1 SSHAT and CDR2 FNYEAQ (reference sequence). The CDR3 spans 13 residues. CDR3 nucleotide sequence: TGTGCCAGCAGCTTAGGGGCTGGGGGGACCCAGTACTTC. It specifies CASSLGAGGTQYF.

The rearrangement links TRBV5-6 to TRBJ2-1; D is possibly TRBD1 (6 bases). Germline V gives CDR1 SGHDT, CDR2 YYEEEE. The CDR3 is made up of 17 amino acids. V was clipped by 1 base and J by 3 bases, with 17 bases between them. The CDR3, as DNA: TGTGCCAGCAGCTTGTGGAGCGGTGGGGGCAACTACAATGAGCAGTTCTTC. Amino acid sequence: CASSLWSGGGNYNEQFF.

The chain uses TRBV11-2 and TRBJ2-1; 8 bases are shared with TRBD2. The CDR3 totals 17 residues. J lost 3 bases, V lost 1 base, and 8 bases had no gene match. Germline V gene sequence: CDR1 SGHAT, CDR2 FQNNGV. The CDR3: CASSLATSGLVYNEQFF. CDR3 nucleotides: TGTGCCAGCAGCTTAGCTACTAGCGGCCTTGTCTACAATGAGCAGTTCTTC.

The CDR3 coding sequence is TGTGCCAGCAGTTTATCGTTCGGGGGGCATATGGGCTACACCTTC. It yields the protein CASSLSFGGHMGYTF. The chain uses TRBV27 and TRBJ1-2, with a possible D match to TRBD1 (6 bases). CDR3 size: 15 residues. V dropped 0 bases and J dropped 8 bases, with 16 bases sitting between them. Germline V gene data show CDR1 as MNHEY and CDR2 as SMNVEV (reference sequence).

A single count supports this clone. The genes are TRBV4-2 and TRBJ1-5; D gene unclear. The CDR3 is made up of 14 amino acids. V was trimmed by 1 base and J by 6 bases, leaving 10 bases between them. Germline CDR1 is LGHNA and CDR2 is YNFKEQ. For the CDR3, the DNA is TGTGCCAGCAGCCAAGTGGTAGGGTCTCAGCCCCAGCATTTT. This translates into CASSQVVGSQPQHF.

The chain links TRBV9 to TRBJ2-3; D ambiguous. The CDR3 extends over 15 amino acids. V gave up 6 bases and J gave up 1 base, with 15 bases separating them. CDR1 and CDR2 from the germline V gene are SGDLS and YYNGEE. As DNA, the CDR3 is TGTGCCAGCACCGATGACCAATCCCGCACAGATACGCAGTATTTT. Its protein product is CASTDDQSRTDTQYF.

Turning to this clone: Other DNA sequences of this sample code for an identical CDR3. The chain couples TRBV5-1 to TRBJ2-7; 9 bases line up with TRBD1. From germline, CDR1 is SGHRS and CDR2 YFSETQ. The CDR3 has 14 amino acids. Trimming removed 3 bases from V and 4 bases from J; junction bases left unmatched: 5. The DNA for the CDR3 is TGCGCCAGCAGCTGGGGGACAGGGAGTTACGAGCAGTACTTC. Amino acids: CASSWGTGSYEQYF.

The chain combines TRBV7-2 with TRBJ1-4; D not resolved. The CDR3 length is 15 residues. Germline V gives CDR1 SGHTA, CDR2 FQGNSA. V lost 2 bases and J lost 6, with 13 bases in between. CDR3 amino acids: CASSLMSSVYEKLFF. The CDR3 DNA is TGTGCCAGCAGCTTAATGTCGTCGGTCTATGAAAAACTGTTTTTT.

This sequence joins TRBV7-6 and TRBJ1-5, with TRBD1 as a possible D gene (5 bases). This CDR3 has 15 amino acids. Germline values: CDR1 SGHVS, CDR2 FNYEAQ. V lost 1 base to trimming and J lost 4 bases, with 11 bases between them. The CDR3 reads CASSLDPGPNQPQHF. The CDR3 nucleotides read TGTGCCAGCAGCTTAGATCCGGGGCCGAATCAGCCCCAGCATTTT.